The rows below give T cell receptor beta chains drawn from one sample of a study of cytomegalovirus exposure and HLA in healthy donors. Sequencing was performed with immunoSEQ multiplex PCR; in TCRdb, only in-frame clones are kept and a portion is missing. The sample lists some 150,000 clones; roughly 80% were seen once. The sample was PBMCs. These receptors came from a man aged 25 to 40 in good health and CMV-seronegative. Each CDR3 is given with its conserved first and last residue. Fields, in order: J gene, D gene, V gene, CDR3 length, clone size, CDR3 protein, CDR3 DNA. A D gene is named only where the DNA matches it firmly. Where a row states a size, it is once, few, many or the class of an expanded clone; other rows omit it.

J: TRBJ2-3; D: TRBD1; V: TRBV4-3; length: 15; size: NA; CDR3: CASSRRTGGTDTQYF; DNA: TGCGCCAGCAGCCGAAGGACAGGGGGCACAGATACGCAGTATTTT
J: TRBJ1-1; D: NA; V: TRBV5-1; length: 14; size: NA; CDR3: CASSLGQDPTRAFF; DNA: TGCGCCAGCAGCTTGGGACAGGACCCCACCCGAGCTTTCTTT
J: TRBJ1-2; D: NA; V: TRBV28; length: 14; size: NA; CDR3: CASSPWGGNYGYTF; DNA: TGTGCCAGCAGCCCCTGGGGGGGTAACTATGGCTACACCTTC
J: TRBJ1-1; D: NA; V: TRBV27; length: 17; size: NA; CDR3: CASSSVEGWGVNTEAFF; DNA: TGTGCCAGCAGTTCGGTAGAGGGATGGGGAGTGAACACTGAAGCTTTCTTT
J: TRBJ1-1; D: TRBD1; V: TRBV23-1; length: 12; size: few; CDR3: CASGGQVSEAFF; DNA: TGCGCCAGCGGTGGACAGGTCTCTGAAGCTTTCTTT
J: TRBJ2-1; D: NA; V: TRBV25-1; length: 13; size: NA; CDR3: CASSEPVYNEQFF; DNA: TGTGCCAGCAGTGAACCTGTTTACAATGAGCAGTTCTTC
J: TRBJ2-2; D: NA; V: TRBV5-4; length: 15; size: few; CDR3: CASSAWRENTGELFF; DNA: TGTGCCAGCAGCGCCTGGAGGGAGAACACCGGGGAGCTGTTTTTT
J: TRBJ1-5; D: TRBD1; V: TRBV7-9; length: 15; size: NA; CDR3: CASSPTTGLNQPQHF; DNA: TGTGCCAGCAGCCCGACGACAGGGCTCAATCAGCCCCAGCATTTT
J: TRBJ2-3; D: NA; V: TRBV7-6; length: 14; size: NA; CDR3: CASSLGTSTDTQYF; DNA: TGTGCCAGCAGCTTAGGGACTAGCACAGATACGCAGTATTTT
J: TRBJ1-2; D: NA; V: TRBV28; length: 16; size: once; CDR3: CASSLNGNPMPFGYTF; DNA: TGTGCCAGCAGTTTAAACGGGAACCCCATGCCCTTCGGCTACACCTTC
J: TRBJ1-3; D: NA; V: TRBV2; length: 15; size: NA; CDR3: CASSPVGVSGNTIYF; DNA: TGTGCCAGCAGTCCGGTAGGAGTCTCTGGAAACACCATATATTTT
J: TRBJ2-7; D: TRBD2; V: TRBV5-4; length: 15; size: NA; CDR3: CASRSSSGRAYEQYF; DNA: TGTGCCAGCAGGAGTTCTAGCGGGAGGGCCTACGAGCAGTACTTC
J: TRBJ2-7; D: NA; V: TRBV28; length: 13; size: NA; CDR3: CASSLGRVVQQYF; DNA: TGTGCCAGCAGTTTAGGCAGGGTGGTTCAGCAGTACTTC
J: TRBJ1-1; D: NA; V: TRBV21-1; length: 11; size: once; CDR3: CASSWTEEAFF; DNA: TGTGCCAGCAGCTGGACAGAGGAAGCTTTCTTT
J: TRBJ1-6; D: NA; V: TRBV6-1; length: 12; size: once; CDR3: CASSRGNSPLHF; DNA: TGTGCCAGCAGCAGGGGCAATTCACCCCTCCACTTT
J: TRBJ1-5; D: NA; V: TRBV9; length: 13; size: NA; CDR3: CASSLRQGQPQHF; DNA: TGTGCCAGCAGCCTCAGACAAGGTCAGCCCCAGCATTTT
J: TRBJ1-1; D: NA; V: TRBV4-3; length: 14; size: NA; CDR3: CASSQEVRVPEAFF; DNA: TGCGCCAGCAGCCAAGAAGTGCGGGTTCCTGAAGCTTTCTTT
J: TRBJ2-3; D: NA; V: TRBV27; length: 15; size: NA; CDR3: CASSSWTANTDTQYF; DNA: TGTGCCAGCAGTTCCTGGACAGCGAACACAGATACGCAGTATTTT
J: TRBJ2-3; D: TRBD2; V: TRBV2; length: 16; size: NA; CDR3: CASSAGGALQADTQYF; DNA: TGTGCCAGCAGTGCGGGAGGAGCGCTCCAGGCAGATACGCAGTATTTT
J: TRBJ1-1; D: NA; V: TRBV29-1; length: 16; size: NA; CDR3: CSANPRQGSLYTEAFF; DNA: TGCAGCGCCAATCCCCGGCAGGGCTCTCTCTACACTGAAGCTTTCTTT
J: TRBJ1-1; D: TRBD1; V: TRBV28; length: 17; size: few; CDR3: CASSPPFLQGVGTEAFF; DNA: TGTGCCAGCAGTCCGCCTTTCTTACAGGGGGTAGGCACTGAAGCTTTCTTT
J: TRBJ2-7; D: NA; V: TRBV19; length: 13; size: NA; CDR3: CASSIGQPYEQYF; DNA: TGTGCCAGTAGTATTGGACAGCCTTACGAGCAGTACTTC
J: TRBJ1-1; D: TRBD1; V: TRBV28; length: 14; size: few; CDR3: CASSHGQGNTEAFF; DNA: TGTGCCAGCAGTCATGGACAGGGGAACACTGAAGCTTTCTTT
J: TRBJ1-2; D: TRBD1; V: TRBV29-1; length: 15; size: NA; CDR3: CSVGYWDRPAYGYTF; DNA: TGCAGCGTTGGGTACTGGGACAGGCCGGCTTATGGCTACACCTTC
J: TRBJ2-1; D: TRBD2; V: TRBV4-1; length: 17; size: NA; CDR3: CASRQTVASGSYNEQFF; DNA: TGCGCCAGCAGGCAGACAGTGGCTAGCGGGTCCTACAATGAGCAGTTCTTC
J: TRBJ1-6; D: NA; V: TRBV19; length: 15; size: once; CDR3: CASSIRSQAGSPLHF; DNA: TGTGCCAGTAGTATCCGGTCCCAGGCAGGATCACCCCTCCACTTT
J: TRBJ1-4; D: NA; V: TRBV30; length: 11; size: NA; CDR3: CAWRVDEKLFF; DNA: TGTGCCTGGAGGGTAGATGAAAAACTGTTTTTT
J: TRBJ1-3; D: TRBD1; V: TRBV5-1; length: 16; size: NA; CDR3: CASSSRDRFSGNTIYF; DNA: TGCGCCAGCAGCTCCCGGGACAGATTCTCTGGAAACACCATATATTTT
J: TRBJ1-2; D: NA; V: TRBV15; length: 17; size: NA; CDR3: CATSKGVLGAQNYGYTF; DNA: TGTGCCACCAGCAAGGGGGTCCTGGGCGCACAGAACTATGGCTACACCTTC
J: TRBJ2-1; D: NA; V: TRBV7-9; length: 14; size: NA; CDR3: CASSLEQNYNEQFF; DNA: TGTGCCAGCAGCTTAGAACAGAATTACAATGAGCAGTTCTTC
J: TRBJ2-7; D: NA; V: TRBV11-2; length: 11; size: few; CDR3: CASSPGYEQYF; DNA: TGTGCCAGCAGCCCAGGCTACGAGCAGTACTTC
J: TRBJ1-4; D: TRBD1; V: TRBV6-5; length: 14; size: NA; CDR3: CASSYGTGGEKLFF; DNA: TGTGCCAGCAGTTACGGGACAGGGGGAGAAAAACTGTTTTTT
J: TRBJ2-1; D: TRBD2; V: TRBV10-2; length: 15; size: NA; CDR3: CASSELGGRSNEQFF; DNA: TGCGCCAGCAGTGAGCTCGGCGGGAGGTCGAATGAGCAGTTCTTC
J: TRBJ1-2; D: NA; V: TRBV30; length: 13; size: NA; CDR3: CAWSVGGTYGYTF; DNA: TGTGCCTGGAGTGTTGGGGGGACCTATGGCTACACCTTC
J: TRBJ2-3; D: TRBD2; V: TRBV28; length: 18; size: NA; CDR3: CASSLVLAGAASTDTQYF; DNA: TGTGCCAGCAGTTTGGTCCTAGCGGGGGCTGCGAGCACAGATACGCAGTATTTT
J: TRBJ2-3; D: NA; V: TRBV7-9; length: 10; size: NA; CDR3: CASTSDTQYF; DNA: TGTGCCAGCACATCCGATACGCAGTATTTT
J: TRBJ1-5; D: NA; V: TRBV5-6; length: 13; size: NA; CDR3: CASSPGVSQPQHF; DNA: TGTGCCAGCAGTCCAGGGGTAAGTCAGCCCCAGCATTTT
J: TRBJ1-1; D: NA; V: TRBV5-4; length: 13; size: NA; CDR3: CASSQQMNTEAFF; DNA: TGTGCCAGCAGCCAACAGATGAACACTGAAGCTTTCTTT
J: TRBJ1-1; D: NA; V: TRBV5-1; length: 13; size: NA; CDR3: CASSKQGVLEAFF; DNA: TGCGCCAGCAGCAAACAGGGAGTACTGGAAGCTTTCTTT
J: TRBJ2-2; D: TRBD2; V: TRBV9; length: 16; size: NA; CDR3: CASSVGTSANTGELFF; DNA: TGTGCCAGCAGCGTAGGTACTAGCGCGAACACCGGGGAGCTGTTTTTT
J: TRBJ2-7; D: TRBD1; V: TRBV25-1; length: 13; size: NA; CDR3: CASTGTGLYEQYF; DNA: TGTGCCAGTACCGGGACAGGGCTCTACGAGCAGTACTTC